This is a list of T cell receptor beta chains from one sample in a study of regulatory T cells in long-lasting Graves disease. MiXCR, applied by TCRdb to the multiplex PCR reads, yields one record per CDR3 protein. The sample has 700,000 or so distinct CDR3 sequences; 30% are singletons. The specimen was peripheral blood mononuclear cells (PBMCs), collected when the disease was refractory, from a patient treated with antithyroid drugs. These receptors were obtained from a female donor with Graves disease. Each CDR3 is given with its conserved first and last residue. D genes are given only for firm matches. Clone sizes are given selectively: once, few, many, or a class where the clone is expanded.

abundance,j_gene,v_gene,d_gene,CDR3nt,CDR3aa
many,TRBJ2-5,TRBV6-5,-,TGTGCCAGCAGTTACGCCAGGTTTGGGAATCGGGAGACCCAGTACTTC,CASSYARFGNRETQYF
few,TRBJ1-1,TRBV19,TRBD1,TGTGCCAGTAGTACTCCAGGGGGCCCGAACACTGAAGCTTTCTTT,CASSTPGGPNTEAFF
-,TRBJ1-2,TRBV12-3/TRBV12-4,-,TGTGCCAGCAGTTCCGGGATTTTCACTTATGGCTACACCTTC,CASSSGIFTYGYTF
-,TRBJ1-5,TRBV6-1,-,TGTGCCAGCAGTGGGGCCTCCGGGACCCCTAATCAGCCCCAGCATTTT,CASSGASGTPNQPQHF
few,TRBJ1-1,TRBV19,-,TGTGCCAGTAGTATTGGGGTGGGGGTCACTGAAGCTTTCTTT,CASSIGVGVTEAFF
many,TRBJ1-5,TRBV12-3/TRBV12-4,-,TGTGCCAGCAGCCGCTCGGAGAATCAGCCCCAGCATTTT,CASSRSENQPQHF
-,TRBJ2-5,TRBV9,-,TGTGCCAGCAGCTCCTCCGGGACACAAGAGACCCAGTACTTC,CASSSSGTQETQYF
-,TRBJ2-5,TRBV3-1,-,TGTGCCAGCAGCCCGGAACCAAGGGAGGAGACCCAGTACTTC,CASSPEPREETQYF
-,TRBJ2-7,TRBV10-3,TRBD2,TGTGCCATCGGACTAGCGGGAGAATCGAGATCCTACGAGCAGTACTTC,CAIGLAGESRSYEQYF
-,TRBJ2-3,TRBV9,-,TGTGCCAGCAGCGTAGAAAGGAGGGCCGCAGATACGCAGTATTTT,CASSVERRAADTQYF
few,TRBJ1-1,TRBV6-5,TRBD1,TGTGCCAGCAGTTACGGATGGGACAGGGACGACACTGAAGCTTTCTTT,CASSYGWDRDDTEAFF
-,TRBJ1-1,TRBV30,-,TGTGCCTGGAGCCGAGCGCCCAGGAACACTGAAGCTTTCTTT,CAWSRAPRNTEAFF
-,TRBJ2-5,TRBV10-3,-,TGTGCCATCAGTGAGTCGAAAGTCCAAGAGACCCAGTACTTC,CAISESKVQETQYF
few,TRBJ1-2,TRBV20-1,-,TGCAGTGCTAGAGATGGTAGCAGGGACCGGCATGGCTACACCTTC,CSARDGSRDRHGYTF
few,TRBJ1-2,TRBV19,TRBD1,TGTGCCAGTAACTACAGGGGGCTTGGAGGCTACACCTTC,CASNYRGLGGYTF
few,TRBJ1-1,TRBV18,-,TGTGCCAGCTCACCACTCGGGGAGGACACTGAAGCTTTCTTT,CASSPLGEDTEAFF
many,TRBJ1-2,TRBV12-3/TRBV12-4,-,TGTGCCAGCAGTTTGGCTTGGGGAAACTATGGCTACACCTTC,CASSLAWGNYGYTF
-,TRBJ1-2,TRBV5-5,TRBD1,TGTGCCAGCAGCCCTGGGGTGTTACAGGGGAGCGGCTACACCTTC,CASSPGVLQGSGYTF
-,TRBJ2-1,TRBV7-9,-,TGTGCCAGCAGCTTAGCGGGATCGGCGAGCTCCTACAATGAGCAGTTCTTC,CASSLAGSASSYNEQFF
many,TRBJ1-2,TRBV29-1,TRBD1,TGCAGCGTTGGGACAGGGTTTGGCTACACCTTC,CSVGTGFGYTF
many,TRBJ1-1,TRBV6-1,-,TGTGCCAGCAGCCCGAGGTCTCCTGGTACTGAAGCTTTCTTT,CASSPRSPGTEAFF
-,TRBJ2-4,TRBV3-1,TRBD2,TGTGCCAGCAGCCAAGAATGGAACGCGGGAGGGAAGTTCTTC,CASSQEWNAGGKFF
many,TRBJ2-7,TRBV2,-,TGTGCCAGCAGACGGACGGTCACCTACGAGCAGTACTTC,CASRRTVTYEQYF
-,TRBJ2-1,TRBV5-1,-,TGCGCCAGCAGCTTGGCCTCACAGGGTGCAGCCGGTGAGCAGTTCTTC,CASSLASQGAAGEQFF
-,TRBJ2-5,TRBV9,TRBD1,TGTGCCAGCAGCGTAGTAGGGGGCAAACAAGAGACCCAGTACTTC,CASSVVGGKQETQYF
-,TRBJ2-7,TRBV30,-,TGTGCCTGGACCTCTCGGCGGGCGTACTCCTACGAGCAGTACTTC,CAWTSRRAYSYEQYF
few,TRBJ1-4,TRBV12-3/TRBV12-4,-,TGTGCCAGCAGTCGGAGCCCGATTAATGAAAAACTGTTTTTT,CASSRSPINEKLFF
few,TRBJ1-2,TRBV5-1,-,TGCGCCAGCAGCTGGGGGACGGCCGCTAACTATGGCTACACCTTC,CASSWGTAANYGYTF
few,TRBJ1-6,TRBV20-1,-,TGCAGTGCTAGAGATGCAGGGAGATCGTGGAGCAACAGTTTAAATTCACCCCTCCACTTT,CSARDAGRSWSNSLNSPLHF
-,TRBJ2-7,TRBV19,-,TGTGCCAGTAGTATAGCAGGGAGCCCTAACTACGAGCAGTACTTC,CASSIAGSPNYEQYF
few,TRBJ1-1,TRBV2,-,TGTGCCAGCAGGGGTACCTATCCTATGAACACTGAAGCTTTCTTT,CASRGTYPMNTEAFF
-,TRBJ1-1,TRBV20-1,-,TGCAGTGCTAACCTCCAGCTCACTGAAGCTTTCTTT,CSANLQLTEAFF
-,TRBJ1-1,TRBV27,TRBD1,TGTGCCAGCAGTCCTACAGGGGTTCCCACTGAAGCTTTCTTT,CASSPTGVPTEAFF
few,TRBJ1-1,TRBV19,-,TGTGCCAGTAGTACGGGACGGGGTGAAGCTTTCTTT,CASSTGRGEAFF
-,TRBJ2-7,TRBV10-3,TRBD1,TGTGCCATCAGCGGGGGCCGGGACAGGGGCTACGAGCAGTACTTC,CAISGGRDRGYEQYF
-,TRBJ1-4,TRBV5-4,-,TGTGCCAGCAGCTTGGAAAGTAATGAAAAACTGTTTTTT,CASSLESNEKLFF
few,TRBJ1-1,TRBV11-2,-,TGTGCCAGCAGCTCCGCGGGGGGCGCGAACACTGAAGCTTTCTTT,CASSSAGGANTEAFF
-,TRBJ1-4,TRBV18,-,TGTGCCAGCTCACCGTCGGTGGGGGCAACTAATGAAAAACTGTTTTTT,CASSPSVGATNEKLFF